Listed here are 9 T cell receptor beta chains from one sample, sequenced in a study of control samples from healthy donors and cancer patients. Here immunoSEQ multiplex PCR was the method, and the copy in TCRdb shows in-frame clones only, minus some. The table records around 100,000 clones, about 87% of them present only once. Sequenced sample: blood. These receptors were taken from an older woman in good health.

V is TRBV12-3 or TRBV12-4 and J is TRBJ1-1; tentatively, D is TRBD1 (6 bases). Trimming removed 6 bases at V and 8 bases at J, with 13 bases between. The CDR3 is 12 amino acids. CDR3 DNA sequence: TGTGCCAGCAGCCCGGACAGCTCAGAAGCTTTCTTT. Amino acids: CASSPDSSEAFF.

Details on this clone: At one end the junction does not follow the germline gene, possibly because of a read error. The CDR3 DNA sequence: TGTGCTAGCACCTATTTCCCGGGACCCCAAGAGACCCAGTACTTC. It translates to CASTYFPGPQETQYF. This chain connects TRBV7-7 to TRBJ2-5; D assignment may be TRBD1 or TRBD2 (5 bases each). Germline V gene lookup returns CDR1 SSHAT and CDR2 FNYEAQ (reference sequence). This CDR3 spans 15 amino acids.

The chain recombines TRBV5-6 with TRBJ1-2; maybe TRBD1 (6 bases). V was pared by 2 bases and J by 2 bases, with 10 bases between. CDR3 length: 14 amino acids. From germline, CDR1 is SGHDT and CDR2 YYEEEE. The CDR3 DNA reads TGTGCCAGCAGCTTACCTGACAGGAACTATGGCTACACCTTC. The encoded protein is CASSLPDRNYGYTF. The full variable domain, its missing parts supplied by reference TRBV5-6 and TRBJ1-2, is DAGVTQSPTHLIKTRGQQVTLRCSPKSGHDTVSWYQQALGQGPQFIFQYYEEEERQRGNFPDRFSGHQFPNYSSELNVNALLLGDSALYLCASSLPDRNYGYTFGSGTRLTVV.

The rearrangement links TRBV7-3 to TRBJ2-2, with D unclear. The CDR3 has 16 amino acids. V was clipped by 5 bases and J by 0 bases, with 13 bases between them. CDR1 and CDR2 from the germline V gene are SGHTA and FQGTGA. CDR3 residues: CASSLSLGPNTGELFF. For the CDR3, the DNA is TGTGCCAGCAGCCTCTCTCTAGGGCCGAACACCGGGGAGCTGTTTTTT.

The chain carries TRBV5-1 and TRBJ1-1, with TRBD1 matching 7 bases. With 0 bases clipped from V and 3 bases from J, the junction kept 5 bases outside the gene matches. Looked up from germline, CDR1 is SGHRS and CDR2 is YFSETQ. CDR3 length equals 15 residues. CDR3 residues: CASSLGGQEHTEAFF. In DNA form, the CDR3 reads TGCGCCAGCAGCTTGGGAGGACAGGAGCACACTGAAGCTTTCTTT.

This rearrangement joins TRBV30 to TRBJ1-5; D is uncertain. Germline CDR1 is GTSNPN and CDR2 is SVGIG (reference sequence). Trimming pared 1 base from V and 2 bases from J, leaving 6 bases between. The CDR3 consists of 13 residues. The CDR3 DNA follows: TGTGCCTGGAGTGAGGGTGGCAATCAGCCCCAGCATTTT. It codes for CAWSEGGNQPQHF.

This rearrangement joins TRBV2 to TRBJ1-6, with D possibly TRBD1 on 5 matching bases. Trimming left V 3 bases short and J 6 bases short, with 12 bases between. The CDR3 length is 15 residues. Germline V lookup: CDR1 SNHLY, CDR2 FYNNEI. CDR3 region: CASSDRDLVNSPLHF. For the CDR3, the DNA is TGTGCCAGCAGTGATCGGGACCTCGTTAATTCACCCCTCCACTTT.

For the CDR3, the DNA is TGCAGTGCTGTGGGTGGCACTGAAGCTTTCTTT. The encoded protein is CSAVGGTEAFF. The chain couples TRBV20-1 to TRBJ1-1; D not certain. The CDR3 spans 11 residues. V was trimmed by 5 bases and J by 4 bases, leaving 8 bases between them. The germline CDR1 and CDR2 sequences are DFQATT and SNEGSKA (reference sequence).

The rearrangement joins TRBV11-2 to TRBJ2-1; D remains ambiguous. The CDR3 is 15 amino acids. The ends were cut back, 1 base at V and 3 bases at J, with 10 bases in the middle. Per the germline V gene, CDR1 is SGHAT and CDR2 is FQNNGV. CDR3 residues: CASSLGLEIYNEQFF. CDR3 DNA sequence: TGTGCCAGCAGCTTAGGTCTAGAAATCTACAATGAGCAGTTCTTC.